The source of this TCR beta chain is a study of shared clonotypes between healthy human individuals (TCRdb year 2020). Background on the whole study: The cohort comprised a couple of women and a few men aged 18 to 49 years. Libraries were prepared and TCR repertoires were sequenced by different laboratories using diverse techniques, in order to increase sequencing depth and limit assay-specific biases. Each donor's leukapheresis produced roughly between roughly 0.94 and 9.5 billion PBMCs. For each donor, CD4 naive and CD4 memory were each given three plates, CD8 naive was given two plates, and CD8 memory was given one plate. To estimate repertoire size and how much clonotype sharing occurs between individuals, the study deeply sequenced the blood TCR repertoires of several healthy adults. Points the paper makes about the study in general: When a few donors were compared, the shared fraction of clonotypes was approximately 5% for naive CD4, approximately 3.5% for naive CD8, about 2.5% for memory CD4, and 0.35% to 0.5% for memory CD8. Pairwise subsampling indicated that sequencing depth was expected to affect the degree of clonotype sharing among donors. Incomplete sequencing was indicated by rarefaction of sorted-subset datasets, despite the large sequencing depth. Naive subsets generally had larger estimated clonotype richness than memory subsets. Compared with non-shared clonotypes, clonotypes shared by all four sorted-subset donors had higher generation probabilities. Because the study included a small number of donors, the genetic and exposure-history diversity represented was limited. Sampling was restricted to blood, and TCR repertoires in tissues likely differ from the TCR repertoires found in blood.

TCR CDR3 regions were amplified from genomic DNA by multiplex PCR using the deep immunoSEQ assay. Extracted genomic DNA from each cell subset was distributed evenly across all wells of several immunoSEQ 96-well plates, and each plate was treated as a replicate. For sorted subsets, roughly 200 ng of genomic DNA, equivalent to around 31,000 T cell genomes, went into each replicate PCR. Purified libraries were measured with a Qubit 3.0 fluorometer, size-checked on a Bioanalyzer 2100, and measured again with the KAPA Library Quantification kit. A separate single-read 150-cycle Illumina NextSeq 550 flow cell was used to sequence each immunoSEQ 96-well plate. The original pipeline was this. Because only junctional sequences without quality scores were contained in the immunoSEQ output, filtering matching that applied to full-length reads could not be performed. To assign V/J genes and CDR3, sequences were annotated using PyIR, a Python wrapper for IgBLAST v1.9, with IMGT germline references. Any read was removed if the V/J assignment was weak (E-value above 1e-6), the CDR3 was missing, or the read contained stop codons, out-of-frame junctions, or ambiguous translated residues. V3J clonotypes were defined as sequences sharing an identical inferred V gene, J gene, and CDR3 amino acid sequence. Percentage overlap between repertoires was calculated by dividing the number of shared unique clonotypes by the size of the smaller repertoire. RTK rarefaction, the Chao1 estimator, and Recon v2.1 estimates of unobserved clonotypes were used to assess repertoire richness. OLGA was used to compute generation probabilities for all TCRbeta clonotypes that the gDNA method yielded from a few donors. TCRdb re-hosts the immuneACCESS table, in-frame sequences only. Its copies lack some clones; in the studies checked, an unresolved V gene accounts for under half of them, and the cause for the rest is not known. That table furnishes V, J and clone size, whereas the DNA furnished D and trimming. Across this sample there are roughly 2.5 million clones, with about 92% seen only once. 0.14% of the sample is taken by the ten largest.

Via the germline V gene (reference sequence), CDR1 is MNHEY and CDR2 SMNVEV. The junction shows trimming of 5 bases on V and 0 bases on J, and the gene matches do not reach 15 bases of it. CDR3 length: 18 amino acids, cysteine to phenylalanine. This entry keeps only the CDR3 DNA: 54 bases, framed from base 1. The donors were healthy, HIV-negative adults with no recently reported acute infections or vaccinations. Every donor was a Caucasian adult living in Nashville, Tennessee, USA. CD4+ T cells were enriched by magnetic negative selection; naive cells were then positively selected on CD45RA, and the negative fraction formed the memory subset. After blood collection by leukapheresis, PBMCs were isolated using Ficoll-Histopaque density gradient centrifugation and then cryopreserved in the vapor phase of liquid nitrogen. Analytical flow cytometry was used to check the purity and quantity of every magnetically sorted T cell population. Genomic DNA was isolated from every sorted fraction and measured by UV absorbance on a Nanodrop 2000c.

About this clone itself: Its specific antigen is unknown. One base away there is no much larger clone; base qualities are not given.

Sequencing was carried out using naive CD4+ T cells sorted from blood. Explained via the paper, the cell subset or site label denotes: CD45RA+ positively selected. The sequence derives from a man aged 18 to 29 in good health. The chain is made from TRBV27 and TRBJ2-5, with 7 bases matching TRBD1. The CDR3 here reads CASSPVSITGAHQETQYF. The base sequence is TGTGCCAGCAGTCCGGTTTCGATTACAGGGGCCCACCAAGAGACCCAGTACTTC.